This TCR beta chain stems from a study of T cell changes during pregnancy in multiple sclerosis. Clones were sequenced by immunoSEQ multiplex PCR, and TCRdb holds only the in-frame ones, with some missing. The sample yields tens of thousands of clones, more than 85% seen once. CDR1 and CDR2 (germline): SGDLS, YYNGEE. This CDR3 is 13 amino acids long. V lost 4 bases to trimming and J lost 7 bases, with 9 bases between them. The starting material was CD8+ T cells from peripheral blood mononuclear cells, obtained after pregnancy. This clonotype originated in a female donor with multiple sclerosis, enrolled in a pregnancy study. The chain has TRBV9 and TRBJ1-6, with a possible D match to TRBD1 (5 bases). CDR3 protein: CASSPRGNSPLHF. The CDR3 DNA is TGTGCCAGCAGCCCCCGGGGGAATTCACCCCTCCACTTT. Variable domain in full (rest from reference TRBV9 and TRBJ1-6): DSGVTQTPKHLITATGQRVTLRCSPRSGDLSVYWYQQSLDQGLQFLIQYYNGEERAKGNILERFSAQQFPDLHSELNLSSLELGDSALYFCASSPRGNSPLHFGNGTRLTVT.